A single sample gave rise to the 18 T cell receptor beta chains below, sequenced in a study of shared clonotypes between healthy human individuals. The method was immunoSEQ multiplex PCR; TCRdb's version includes in-frame clones alone and lacks a portion of them. The profile covers millions of clones, with approximately 95% appearing a single time and about 0.13% taken by the ten largest. Input material: naive CD4+ T cells sorted from blood. Noted subset: CD45RA+ positively selected. These TCRs come from a man aged 18 to 30 in good health.

The rearrangement links TRBV6-5 to TRBJ2-5; no reliable D call. CDR1 and CDR2 (germline): MNHEY, SVGAGI. The CDR3 extends over 14 amino acids. V was pared by 10 bases and J by 2 bases, with 17 bases between. The CDR3 is CATQFSGAQETQYF. CDR3 DNA sequence: TGTGCCACCCAATTTTCCGGAGCACAAGAGACCCAGTACTTC.

The chain has TRBV2 and TRBJ2-6, with 8 bases that match TRBD2. Losses at the gene ends were 7 bases for V and 4 bases for J; bases not matched to a gene: 12. Looked up from germline, CDR1 is SNHLY and CDR2 is FYNNEI. The CDR3 runs 17 residues. CDR3: CASTPGGRVVGANVLTF. CDR3 coding DNA: TGTGCCAGCACCCCGGGAGGGCGGGTGGTCGGGGCCAACGTCCTGACTTTC.

This clone was detected once. The genes are TRBV11-3 and TRBJ1-2, with D hard to call. Trimming removed 8 bases from V and 4 bases from J, with 11 bases in between. The CDR3 contains 12 residues. Per germline, CDR1 SGHNT and CDR2 YENEEA. The CDR3 nucleotides read TGTGCCAGCCCTGACACCCTCTATGGCTACACCTTC. This codes for CASPDTLYGYTF.

V and J are TRBV10-1 and TRBJ2-7; D could derive from TRBD1 or TRBD2 (5 bases each). The CDR3 is 14 amino acids. The V and J ends lost 0 bases and 2 bases respectively, with 8 bases between them. Germline lookup yields CDR1 WNHNN and CDR2 SYGVQD (reference sequence). The CDR3 DNA reads as TGCGCCAGCAGTGAGTCGGGGACCCCCTACGAGCAGTACTTC. It is translated as CASSESGTPYEQYF.

This rearrangement joins TRBV5-1 to TRBJ2-1; D not certain. The germline V gene has CDR1 SGHRS and CDR2 YFSETQ. The CDR3 runs 13 residues. The V end lost 0 bases, the J end lost 15 bases, and 16 bases lay between the germline ends. CDR3 region: CASSLAPPENRFF. The CDR3 DNA reads TGCGCCAGCAGCTTGGCGCCCCCCGAGAACAGGTTCTTC.

V gene TRBV5-6 combines with J gene TRBJ1-6; the D is unclear. V lost 0 bases to trimming and J lost 7 bases, with 5 bases between them. This CDR3 is built from 13 residues. CDR1 and CDR2 from the germline V gene are SGHDT and YYEEEE. The CDR3 DNA reads as TGTGCCAGCAGCTTGGGGCGAAATTCACCCCTCCACTTT. It yields the protein CASSLGRNSPLHF.

This clone was seen only a few times. The chain recombines TRBV21-1 with TRBJ1-3. TRBV21-1 is marked as a pseudogene. The CDR3 contains 17 residues. The CDR3 here is CASSKEARTAGRNTIYF. In DNA form, the CDR3 reads TGTGCCAGCAGCAAAGAGGCGAGAACAGCTGGGAGAAACACCATATATTTT.

The count of this clone is one. CDR3 sequence: CASSQEAGLLETQYF. In DNA, the CDR3 is TGCGCCAGCAGCCAAGAAGCAGGGCTATTGGAGACCCAGTACTTC. The V and J genes are TRBV4-1 and TRBJ2-5, with a weak D call TRBD1 (5 bases). Trimming stripped 0 bases from V and 5 bases from J, with 13 bases between. Per the germline V gene, CDR1 is MGHRA and CDR2 is YSYEKL. The CDR3 runs 15 residues.

A note on this clone: Other DNA sequences from this sample encode an identical CDR3 as well. The rearrangement uses TRBV6-5 and TRBJ2-7, with 10 positions matching TRBD1. Trimming took 2 bases from V and 4 from J; bases not matched to a gene: 2. The germline CDR1 and CDR2 sequences are MNHEY and SVGAGI. This CDR3 is built from 14 residues. The CDR3 is CASSYGTGVYEQYF. DNA for the CDR3: TGTGCCAGCAGTTACGGGACAGGGGTGTACGAGCAGTACTTC.

CDR3 sequence: CASSYGEGLNEQFF. CDR3 DNA sequence: TGTGCCAGCAGTTACGGCGAGGGGCTCAATGAGCAGTTCTTC. The V gene is TRBV6-6, the J gene TRBJ2-1; possibly TRBD1 or TRBD2 for D (5 bases each). This CDR3 contains 14 residues. The V gene's germline CDR1 is MNHNY and CDR2 SVGAGI (reference sequence). V gave up 2 bases and J gave up 6 bases, with 11 bases separating them.

This clone has only one observation. The chain carries TRBV4-3 and TRBJ2-7; 7 nucleotides match TRBD2. The CDR3 runs to 15 residues. Germline loops: CDR1 LGHNA, CDR2 YSLEER. V was pared by 2 bases and J by 3 bases, with 7 bases of the junction left unmatched. CDR3 DNA sequence: TGCGCCAGCAGCCAATGGAGCGGGACCGACTACGAGCAGTACTTC. It codes for CASSQWSGTDYEQYF.

Notes on this clone: The sample holds other DNA sequences that translate to the same CDR3. This chain links TRBV19 with TRBJ2-7, with D tentatively TRBD1 (5 bases). Germline V gives CDR1 LNHDA, CDR2 SQIVND (reference sequence). V was cut by 1 base and J by 1 base, with 8 bases left in between. This CDR3 contains 14 residues. The CDR3 protein is CASSIGGQSYEQYF. For the CDR3, the DNA is TGTGCCAGTAGTATAGGAGGACAATCCTACGAGCAGTACTTC.

With respect to this clone: One junction end disagrees with the germline gene, perhaps due to a read error. This chain links TRBV25-1 with TRBJ2-3; D not certain. CDR1 and CDR2 (germline): MGHDK, SYGVNS. This CDR3 comprises 14 residues. CDR3 nucleotides: TGTGTCAGCAGTCCCCCTCTGGGCACAGATACGCAGTATTTT. Translating gives CVSSPPLGTDTQYF.

J is TRBJ2-7 and V is TRBV5-8; D is unresolved. Germline loops: CDR1 SGHTS, CDR2 YDEGEE. Trimming stripped 3 bases from V and 0 bases from J, with 10 bases between. This CDR3 comprises 14 residues. DNA of the CDR3: TGTGCCAGCAGCTCCCTTCCTTTCTCCTACGAGCAGTACTTC. Encoded protein: CASSSLPFSYEQYF.

The V call is TRBV10-3, the J call TRBJ2-7; TRBD2 aligns across 10 bases. The CDR3 contains 13 residues. The germline V gene has CDR1 ENHRY and CDR2 SYGVKD. After removal of 11 bases from V and 1 base from J, the junction contained 5 bases not matched to a gene. The CDR3, as DNA: TGTGCCGCTCGGACTAGCGGTTCCTACGAGCAGTACTTC. Its protein is CAARTSGSYEQYF.

The chain is built from TRBV5-1 and TRBJ1-1; D not certain. The CDR3 is 15 amino acids. The germline gives CDR1 SGHRS, CDR2 YFSETQ. Trimming shortened V by 7 bases and J by 4 bases, and 20 bases separated the two germline ends. The CDR3 nucleotides are TGCGCCAGCGCCCCGCTGATTGGCGACGTCACTGAAGCTTTCTTT. Residues: CASAPLIGDVTEAFF.

The genes are TRBV4-1 and TRBJ2-2, with a tentative D call TRBD1 (5 bases). The V end was cut by 0 bases, the J end by 0 bases, with 8 bases between. The CDR3 totals 16 residues. The germline gives CDR1 MGHRA, CDR2 YSYEKL. In DNA form, the CDR3 reads TGCGCCAGCAGCCAAGAGGGGCAGGCGAACACCGGGGAGCTGTTTTTT. Its translation is CASSQEGQANTGELFF.

The chain is built from TRBV5-1 and TRBJ1-2, with 10 bases aligning to TRBD1. Trimming cost V 4 bases and J 7 bases; bases outside gene matches: 10. This CDR3 contains 15 residues. CDR1 is SGHRS, CDR2 YFSETQ, per germline. The CDR3 sequence is CASSQNRQGAVGYTF. CDR3 coding DNA: TGCGCCAGCAGCCAAAACCGACAGGGGGCCGTTGGCTACACCTTC.